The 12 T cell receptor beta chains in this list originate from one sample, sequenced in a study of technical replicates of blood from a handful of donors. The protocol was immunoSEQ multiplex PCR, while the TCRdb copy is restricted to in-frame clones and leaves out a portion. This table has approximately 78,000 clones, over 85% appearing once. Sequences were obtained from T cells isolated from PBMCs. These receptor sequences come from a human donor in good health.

The CDR3 DNA reads as TGTGCCAGTAGTAAGTTCAGGGGCTATGGCTACACCTTC. This encodes CASSKFRGYGYTF. V and J are TRBV19 and TRBJ1-2; D is possibly TRBD1 (6 bases). This CDR3 contains 13 residues. Germline CDR1 LNHDA, CDR2 SQIVND (reference sequence). Deletions cut 4 bases from V and 4 bases from J, with 10 bases between.

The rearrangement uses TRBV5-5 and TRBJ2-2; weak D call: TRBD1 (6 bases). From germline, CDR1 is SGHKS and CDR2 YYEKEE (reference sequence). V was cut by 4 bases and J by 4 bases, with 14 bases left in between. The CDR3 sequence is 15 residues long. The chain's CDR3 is CASSHYRDPTGELFF. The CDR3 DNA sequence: TGTGCCAGCAGCCACTACAGGGACCCCACCGGGGAGCTGTTTTTT.

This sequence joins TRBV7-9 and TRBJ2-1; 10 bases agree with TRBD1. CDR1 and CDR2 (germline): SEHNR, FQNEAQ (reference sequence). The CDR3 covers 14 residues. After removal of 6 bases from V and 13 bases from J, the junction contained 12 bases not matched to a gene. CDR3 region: CASSIPGDRGSQFF. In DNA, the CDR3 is TGTGCCAGCAGTATACCTGGGGACAGGGGTTCCCAGTTCTTC.

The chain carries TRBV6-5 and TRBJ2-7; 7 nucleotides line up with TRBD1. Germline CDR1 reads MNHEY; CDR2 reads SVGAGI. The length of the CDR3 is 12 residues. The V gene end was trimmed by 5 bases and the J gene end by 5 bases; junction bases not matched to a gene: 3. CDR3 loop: CASSRQGHEQYF. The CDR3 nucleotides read TGTGCCAGCAGTCGACAGGGACACGAGCAGTACTTC.

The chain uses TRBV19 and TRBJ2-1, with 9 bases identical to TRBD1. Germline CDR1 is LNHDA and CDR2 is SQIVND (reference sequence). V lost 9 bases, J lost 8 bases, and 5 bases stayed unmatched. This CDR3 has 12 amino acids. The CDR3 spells CASQWDRDEQFF. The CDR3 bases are TGTGCCAGCCAATGGGACAGGGATGAGCAGTTCTTC.

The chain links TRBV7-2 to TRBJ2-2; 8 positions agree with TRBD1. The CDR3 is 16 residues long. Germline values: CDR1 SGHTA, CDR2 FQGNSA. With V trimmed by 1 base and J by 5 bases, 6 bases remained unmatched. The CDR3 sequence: CASSLERQGLTGELFF. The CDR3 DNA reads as TGTGCCAGCAGCTTAGAAAGACAGGGGTTAACCGGGGAGCTGTTTTTT.

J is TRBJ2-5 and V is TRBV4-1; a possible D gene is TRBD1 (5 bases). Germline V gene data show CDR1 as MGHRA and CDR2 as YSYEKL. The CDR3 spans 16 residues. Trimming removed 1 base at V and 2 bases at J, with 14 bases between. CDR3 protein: CASSQVGEGLQETQYF. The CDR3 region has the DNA TGCGCCAGCAGCCAAGTAGGGGAAGGTCTTCAAGAGACCCAGTACTTC.

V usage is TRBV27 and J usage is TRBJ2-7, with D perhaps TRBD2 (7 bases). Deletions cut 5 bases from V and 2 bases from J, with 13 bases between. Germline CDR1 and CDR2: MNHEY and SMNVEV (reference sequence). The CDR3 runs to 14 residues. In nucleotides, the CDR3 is TGTGCCAGCAGTCTAGGGGGGGGACCCTACGAGCAGTACTTC. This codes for CASSLGGGPYEQYF.

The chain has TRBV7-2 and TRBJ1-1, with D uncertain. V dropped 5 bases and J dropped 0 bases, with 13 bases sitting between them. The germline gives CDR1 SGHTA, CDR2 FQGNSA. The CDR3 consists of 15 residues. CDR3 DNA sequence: TGTGCCAGCAGCCCCTCGTCGTGGCTGAACACTGAAGCTTTCTTT. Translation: CASSPSSWLNTEAFF.

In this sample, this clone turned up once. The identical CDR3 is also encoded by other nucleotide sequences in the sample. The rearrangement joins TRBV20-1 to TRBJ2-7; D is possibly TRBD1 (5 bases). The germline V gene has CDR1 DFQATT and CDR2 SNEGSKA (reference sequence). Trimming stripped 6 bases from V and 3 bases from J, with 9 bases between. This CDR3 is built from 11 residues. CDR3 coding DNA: TGCAGTGCCGAGACAGACTACGAGCAGTACTTC. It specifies CSAETDYEQYF.

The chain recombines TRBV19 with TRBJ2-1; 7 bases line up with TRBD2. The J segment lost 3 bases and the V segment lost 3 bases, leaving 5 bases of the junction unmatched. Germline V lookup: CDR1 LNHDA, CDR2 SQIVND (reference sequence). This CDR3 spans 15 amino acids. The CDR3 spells CASSIEGGSYNEQFF. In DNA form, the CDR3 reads TGTGCCAGTAGTATTGAGGGAGGGAGCTACAATGAGCAGTTCTTC.

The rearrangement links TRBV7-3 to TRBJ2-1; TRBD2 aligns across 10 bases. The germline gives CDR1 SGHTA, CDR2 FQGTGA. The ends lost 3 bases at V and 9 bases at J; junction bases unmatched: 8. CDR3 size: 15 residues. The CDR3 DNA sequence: TGTGCCAGCAGCTTTGGGACTAGCGTATCGGCTGAGCAGTTCTTC. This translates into CASSFGTSVSAEQFF.